The 14 T cell receptor beta chains reported below all come from one sample, sequenced in a study of blood T cell repertoires in COVID-19. The assay was immunoSEQ multiplex PCR, and TCRdb's table has in-frame clones only and misses some. The table shows 310,000 or so clones, with 89% occurring only once. Sequenced material: peripheral blood. The receptor set was obtained from a man aged 18 to 30 who had recovered from COVID-19.

The chain employs TRBV2 and TRBJ2-2; 7 bases are shared with TRBD1. Germline CDR1 is SNHLY and CDR2 is FYNNEI. The CDR3 is 13 residues long. V was clipped by 5 bases and J by 6 bases; unmatched bases: 3. CDR3 region: CASSPQGAGELFF. The CDR3 DNA sequence: TGTGCCAGCAGTCCCCAGGGGGCCGGGGAGCTGTTTTTT.

The chain carries TRBV6-2 or TRBV6-3 and TRBJ2-3, with D perhaps matching TRBD2 (7 bases). The CDR3 has 18 amino acids. Trimming took 2 bases from V and 0 from J, leaving 18 bases between them. Per the germline V gene, CDR1 is MNHEY and CDR2 is SVGEGT. This CDR3 reads CASSYRVGAGASTDTQYF. The CDR3 region has the DNA TGTGCCAGCAGTTACAGGGTCGGGGCGGGGGCTAGCACAGATACGCAGTATTTT.

V usage is TRBV11-1 and J usage is TRBJ1-2; TRBD1 might be the D (6 bases). CDR3 length: 11 amino acids. Looked up from germline, CDR1 is SGHAT and CDR2 is FQDESV (reference sequence). V shed 5 bases and J shed 5 bases, with 6 bases lying between them. The CDR3, as DNA: TGTGCCAGCAGCGGACAGTATGGCTACACCTTC. As protein: CASSGQYGYTF.

The chain joins TRBV7-2 to TRBJ2-7; D uncertain. V lost 4 bases to trimming and J lost 1 base, with 14 bases between them. CDR3 length: 15 amino acids. Germline CDR1 SGHTA, CDR2 FQGNSA. The CDR3 nucleotides read TGTGCCAGCAGCTCAAGAATCCTCGGGTCCTACGAGCAGTACTTC. It yields the protein CASSSRILGSYEQYF.

The chain joins TRBV6-4 to TRBJ2-2; 8 bases agree with TRBD1. Germline lookup yields CDR1 MRHNA and CDR2 SNTAGT. The CDR3 loop spans 16 amino acids. Trimming removed 0 bases from V and 0 bases from J; junction bases left unmatched: 0. CDR3 sequence (DNA): TGTGCCAGCAGTGACTCGACAGGGGCGAACACCGGGGAGCTGTTTTTT. Its translation: CASSDSTGANTGELFF.

The J gene is TRBJ2-3, the V gene TRBV5-8; 9 positions agree with TRBD1. Germline-derived CDR1 and CDR2 are SGHTS and YDEGEE. V trimming: 5 bases; J trimming: 4 bases; junction bases outside the gene matches: 8. This CDR3 has 15 residues. CDR3 sequence (DNA): TGTGCCAGCAGTTCGCCGGGACAGGGCCCAGATACGCAGTATTTT. The encoded protein is CASSSPGQGPDTQYF.

The chain uses TRBV4-2 and TRBJ1-4, with a possible D match to TRBD1 (5 bases). CDR1 is LGHNA, CDR2 YNFKEQ, per germline. Trimming cost V 0 bases and J 5 bases, with 10 bases left between them. The CDR3 length is 15 residues. The CDR3 DNA follows: TGTGCCAGCAGCCAAGAGGCAGGGCAAAATGAAAAACTGTTTTTT. It encodes CASSQEAGQNEKLFF.

The chain recombines TRBV19 with TRBJ2-1; TRBD2 is a possible D gene (6 bases). From germline, CDR1 is LNHDA and CDR2 SQIVND (reference sequence). The V gene lost 1 base and the J gene lost 8 bases, with 9 bases spanning the gap. This CDR3 is built from 13 residues. This chain's CDR3 is CASSIVSGDEQFF. For the CDR3, the DNA is TGTGCCAGTAGTATAGTCTCGGGGGATGAGCAGTTCTTC.

CDR3 coding DNA: TGTGCCAGCAGCTTGTCTAGAACAGGGGTCTTTGGCACTGAAGCTTTCTTT. Protein: CASSLSRTGVFGTEAFF. The gene calls are TRBV5-8 and TRBJ1-1; 7 bases are a match to TRBD1. The CDR3 length is 17 residues. Germline values: CDR1 SGHTS, CDR2 YDEGEE. V gave up 1 base and J gave up 4 bases; unmatched junction bases: 13.

V usage is TRBV19 and J usage is TRBJ1-1; TRBD1 matches 7 bases. Germline-derived CDR1 and CDR2 are LNHDA and SQIVND (reference sequence). Trimming cost V 3 bases and J 4 bases; bases outside gene matches: 2. The CDR3 consists of 13 residues. CDR3: CASSITGVTEAFF. The CDR3 bases are TGTGCCAGTAGTATTACAGGGGTCACTGAAGCTTTCTTT.

The table lists this clone with a count of one. V gene TRBV2 combines with J gene TRBJ1-6, with D possibly matching TRBD1 (5 bases). The CDR3 has 16 amino acids. V lost 9 bases to trimming and J lost 7 bases, with 22 bases between them. Germline-derived CDR1 and CDR2 are SNHLY and FYNNEI. CDR3 loop: CARSTGPWKGNSPLHF. In nucleotides, the CDR3 is TGTGCCAGAAGTACCGGGCCTTGGAAGGGGAATTCACCCCTCCACTTT. The full variable domain, its missing parts supplied by reference TRBV2 and TRBJ1-6, is EPEVTQTPSHQVTQMGQEVILRCVPISNHLYFYWYRQILGQKVEFLVSFYNNEISEKSEIFDDQFSVERPDGSNFTLKIRSTKLEDSAMYFCARSTGPWKGNSPLHFGNGTRLTVT.

This chain joins TRBV4-1 and TRBJ1-2, with 7 bases fitting TRBD1. The length of the CDR3 is 15 residues. V lost 0 bases, J lost 2 bases, and 3 bases stayed unmatched. The germline V gene has CDR1 MGHRA and CDR2 YSYEKL. The CDR3 DNA reads TGCGCCAGCAGCCAAGACTCGACAGGGAACTATGGCTACACCTTC. Protein product: CASSQDSTGNYGYTF.

This chain links TRBV2 with TRBJ1-5, with 8 bases fitting TRBD1. V lost 6 bases and J lost 1; bases outside the gene matches: 2. The germline gives CDR1 SNHLY, CDR2 FYNNEI. This CDR3 is built from 14 residues. CDR3 residues: CASSQGASNQPQHF. The CDR3 coding sequence is TGTGCCAGCAGCCAGGGGGCCAGCAATCAGCCCCAGCATTTT. Variable domain in full (rest from reference TRBV2 and TRBJ1-5): EPEVTQTPSHQVTQMGQEVILRCVPISNHLYFYWYRQILGQKVEFLVSFYNNEISEKSEIFDDQFSVERPDGSNFTLKIRSTKLEDSAMYFCASSQGASNQPQHFGDGTRLSIL.

CDR3 bases: TGTGCCAGCAGTTACTCGTTCAGTTGGTCGGGGGATACGCAGTATTTT. This translates into CASSYSFSWSGDTQYF. The chain uses TRBV6-5 and TRBJ2-3, with TRBD2 as a possible D gene (5 bases). CDR3 length: 16 amino acids. The V gene lost 0 bases and the J gene lost 6 bases, with 16 bases spanning the gap. Germline-derived CDR1 and CDR2 are MNHEY and SVGAGI.